Listed below are T cell receptor beta chains from one sample, sequenced in a study of T cells after yellow fever vaccination. TCRdb passed the 5' RACE reads through MiXCR, listing each CDR3 protein once. The sample yields around 310,000 distinct CDR3 sequences, more than 3% seen once. The sample was PBMCs, taken on the day of the yellow fever booster vaccination. All receptors come from a man between 18 and 29 years old who received the YFV17D yellow fever vaccine. Each CDR3 is given with its conserved first and last residue. Fields, in order: clone size, D gene, V gene, J gene, CDR3 protein, CDR3 DNA. The D gene is left open where the match is weak. Some rows mark clone size as missing; the rest say once, few, many or name a class of expanded clone.

NA	NA	TRBV6-2/TRBV6-3	TRBJ1-4	CASSYPAAVDEKLIF	TGTGCCAGCAGTTACCCGGCAGCGGTCGATGAAAAACTGATTTTT
few	NA	TRBV28	TRBJ2-6	CASSFLRGLDGANVLTF	TGTGCCAGCAGTTTCCTCCGAGGGCTTGATGGGGCCAACGTCCTGACTTTC
many	NA	TRBV7-6	TRBJ1-1	CASSLAGLRAGTEAFF	TGTGCCAGCAGCTTAGCGGGGCTACGGGCAGGCACTGAAGCTTTCTTT
NA	NA	TRBV28	TRBJ2-1	CASSLGQGPSSYNEQFF	TGTGCCAGCAGTTTAGGTCAGGGCCCTAGCTCCTACAATGAGCAGTTCTTC
many	NA	TRBV7-2	TRBJ1-1	CASSFVQGTTEAFF	TGTGCCAGCAGCTTCGTACAGGGTACCACTGAAGCTTTCTTT
many	TRBD2	TRBV7-3	TRBJ2-3	CASSLTGGFGDTQYF	TGTGCCAGCAGCTTAACGGGGGGGTTCGGAGATACGCAGTATTTT
few	TRBD1	TRBV19	TRBJ2-3	CASKGQGKSNTQYF	TGTGCCAGTAAGGGACAGGGTAAGAGTAATACGCAGTATTTT
many	NA	TRBV5-4	TRBJ2-2	CASSQHQGSGELFF	TGTGCCAGCAGCCAGCACCAAGGATCCGGGGAGCTGTTTTTT
NA	NA	TRBV20-1	TRBJ2-7	CSARGTRGEELEQYF	TGCAGTGCTCGTGGGACCCGGGGTGAAGAGCTCGAGCAGTACTTC
few	NA	TRBV15	TRBJ2-6	CATSLPNPGANVLTF	TGTGCCACCAGTCTCCCAAACCCTGGGGCCAACGTCCTGACTTTC
many	NA	TRBV7-2	TRBJ2-5	CASSSRRGGAQYF	TGTGCCAGCAGCAGCCGGCGGGGTGGGGCCCAGTACTTC
NA	NA	TRBV4-3	TRBJ2-1	CASSQGGVSYNEQFF	TGCGCCAGCAGCCAAGGAGGGGTTTCCTACAATGAGCAGTTCTTC
few	TRBD1	TRBV9	TRBJ2-3	CASSVAPLDRERTDTQYF	TGTGCCAGCAGCGTAGCTCCATTGGACAGGGAACGCACAGATACGCAGTATTTT
medium-sized	NA	TRBV3-1	TRBJ1-6	CASSQVGFYSPLHF	TGTGCCAGCAGCCAAGTTGGGTTTTATTCACCCCTCCACTTT
few	NA	TRBV12-3/TRBV12-4	TRBJ1-1	CASRLGRDTEAFF	TGTGCCAGCAGGCTGGGGAGGGACACTGAAGCTTTCTTT
many	NA	TRBV6-2/TRBV6-3	TRBJ2-3	CASSYGRGPVGDTQYF	TGTGCCAGCAGTTACGGGCGGGGGCCCGTCGGAGATACGCAGTATTTT
many	NA	TRBV7-2	TRBJ1-5	CASSIQGRRSNQPQHF	TGTGCCAGCAGCATCCAGGGGAGAAGGAGCAATCAGCCCCAGCATTTT
NA	TRBD2	TRBV7-2	TRBJ2-5	CASSLVAGGGETQYF	TGTGCCAGCAGCTTAGTAGCGGGGGGGGGAGAGACCCAGTACTTC
NA	TRBD1	TRBV7-2	TRBJ1-2	CASSLMDRFNTF	TGTGCCAGCAGCTTAATGGACAGGTTCAACACCTTC
few	NA	TRBV6-5	TRBJ1-2	CASSYSGRGGGYTF	TGTGCCAGCAGTTACTCGGGGAGGGGTGGTGGCTACACCTTC
many	NA	TRBV6-5	TRBJ1-4	CASSYVGDFEKLFF	TGTGCCAGCAGTTACGTAGGAGATTTTGAAAAACTGTTTTTT
NA	TRBD2	TRBV3-1	TRBJ2-2	CASSQRRGTGELFF	TGTGCCAGCAGCCAGCGGCGGGGGACCGGGGAGCTGTTTTTT
many	NA	TRBV4-2	TRBJ1-1	CASSQDMESYAEAFF	TGTGCCAGCAGCCAAGATATGGAGTCATACGCTGAAGCTTTCTTT
NA	NA	TRBV2	TRBJ2-2	CASKQGTDTGELFF	TGTGCCAGCAAGCAAGGGACGGACACCGGGGAGCTGTTTTTT
few	TRBD1	TRBV3-1	TRBJ2-1	CASSPLRDSYNEQFF	TGTGCCAGCAGCCCTCTCCGGGACAGCTACAATGAGCAGTTCTTC
many	NA	TRBV7-2	TRBJ2-5	CASSGGSSGPETQYF	TGTGCCAGCAGCGGAGGGTCCAGCGGCCCCGAGACCCAGTACTTC
many	NA	TRBV7-2	TRBJ2-7	CASSPGGASGEQYF	TGTGCCAGCAGCCCAGGCGGGGCTTCAGGCGAGCAGTACTTC
many	NA	TRBV12-3/TRBV12-4	TRBJ2-3	CASGGGTDTQYF	TGTGCCAGCGGAGGGGGCACAGATACGCAGTATTTT
NA	NA	TRBV6-5	TRBJ2-6	CASSHRQVPSGANVLTF	TGTGCCAGCAGCCACAGACAGGTACCCTCTGGGGCCAACGTCCTGACTTTC
many	NA	TRBV5-1	TRBJ1-1	CASSSSFSGDPLRSAFF	TGCGCCAGCAGCTCGTCTTTCTCAGGGGACCCACTTCGTTCGGCTTTCTTT
many	NA	TRBV4-1	TRBJ2-7	CASSQRPGSSYEQYF	TGCGCCAGCAGCCAACGGCCGGGGAGCTCCTACGAGCAGTACTTC
many	TRBD1	TRBV4-2	TRBJ1-1	CASSHPDRENTEAFF	TGTGCCAGCAGCCACCCGGACAGGGAGAACACTGAAGCTTTCTTT
NA	TRBD2	TRBV11-2	TRBJ2-1	CASRGLAGPNNEQFF	TGTGCCAGCAGGGGACTAGCGGGGCCCAACAATGAGCAGTTCTTC
few	NA	TRBV7-9	TRBJ2-1	CASSLNESPYNEQFF	TGTGCCAGCAGCCTCAATGAGAGTCCATACAATGAGCAGTTCTTC
many	TRBD1	TRBV29-1	TRBJ2-5	CSAGTGGTQYF	TGCAGCGCCGGGACAGGAGGGACCCAGTACTTC
NA	NA	TRBV27	TRBJ2-3	CASSFYRTDTQYF	TGTGCCAGCAGTTTTTATCGCACAGATACGCAGTATTTT
many	NA	TRBV5-6	TRBJ2-7	CASSGKDYSYEQYF	TGTGCCAGCAGCGGGAAGGACTACTCCTACGAGCAGTACTTC
many	NA	TRBV6-5	TRBJ2-2	CASRESNPGELFF	TGTGCCAGCAGGGAATCTAATCCCGGGGAGCTGTTTTTT
many	TRBD2	TRBV5-1	TRBJ2-5	CASSLDSGGLETQYF	TGCGCCAGCAGCTTGGACAGCGGGGGACTAGAGACCCAGTACTTC
NA	NA	TRBV7-2	TRBJ1-4	CASSLISSNEKLFF	TGTGCCAGCAGCCTTATAAGCTCTAATGAAAAACTGTTTTTT
many	NA	TRBV11-2	TRBJ2-3	CASSLGPVSTDTQYF	TGTGCCAGCAGCTTAGGTCCAGTTAGCACAGATACGCAGTATTTT
many	NA	TRBV28	TRBJ1-2	CASSSGQIYGYTF	TGTGCCAGCAGTAGCGGCCAAATCTATGGCTACACCTTC
once	TRBD1	TRBV7-2	TRBJ1-2	CASSFWVRDRGRVGYGYTF	TGTGCCAGCAGCTTCTGGGTCCGGGACAGGGGGCGGGTTGGCTATGGCTACACCTTC
many	NA	TRBV20-1	TRBJ2-5	CSARDPERKTQYF	TGCAGTGCTAGAGATCCGGAGAGAAAGACCCAGTACTTC
NA	NA	TRBV5-1	TRBJ2-2	CASSLPQGELFF	TGCGCCAGCAGCTTACCCCAGGGGGAGCTGTTTTTT
NA	NA	TRBV4-2	TRBJ2-1	CASSHPGGGSYNEQFF	TGTGCCAGCAGCCATCCCGGGGGAGGTTCGTACAATGAGCAGTTCTTC
few	NA	TRBV28	TRBJ1-5	CASSLSPQPQHF	TGTGCCAGCAGTTTATCCCCTCAGCCCCAGCATTTT
NA	NA	TRBV11-2	TRBJ2-5	CASSLDRGAFQETQYF	TGTGCCAGCAGCTTAGATCGTGGGGCGTTCCAAGAGACCCAGTACTTC
NA	NA	TRBV5-5	TRBJ2-3	CASTRQPGRTDTQYF	TGTGCCAGCACCCGGCAGCCCGGCAGGACAGATACGCAGTATTTT